The present T cell receptor (beta chain) was sequenced within a study of a mutant IDH1 vaccine in newly diagnosed glioma. Study-level information: Following radiotherapy alone, or alongside temozolomide cycles, vaccination was started after an interval of 4-6 weeks.

With regard to this clone: What it recognizes is unknown. The junction departs from the called germline gene at one end, perhaps through a read error.

Generated by immunoSEQ multiplex PCR, the TCRdb table keeps only in-frame clones and is missing some. The table has 30,000 to 40,000 clones, around 83% seen once. Documented time point: week 5, during vaccination. Doses comprised 300 ug of mutant IDH1 20-mer peptide each, plus topical imiquimod. The CDR3 extends over 14 amino acids. Germline loops: CDR1 SGHVS, CDR2 FQNEAQ. This sample comprised PBMCs, obtained from a glioma patient whose treatment included an IDH1 peptide vaccine. The J gene is TRBJ1-1, the V gene TRBV7-8; D is ambiguous. The receptor was derived from a young man with glioma. In nucleotides, the CDR3 is TGTGCTAGCAGCTCCGGGCCGTTCCCCACTGAAGCTTTCTTT. As protein: CASSSGPFPTEAFF.